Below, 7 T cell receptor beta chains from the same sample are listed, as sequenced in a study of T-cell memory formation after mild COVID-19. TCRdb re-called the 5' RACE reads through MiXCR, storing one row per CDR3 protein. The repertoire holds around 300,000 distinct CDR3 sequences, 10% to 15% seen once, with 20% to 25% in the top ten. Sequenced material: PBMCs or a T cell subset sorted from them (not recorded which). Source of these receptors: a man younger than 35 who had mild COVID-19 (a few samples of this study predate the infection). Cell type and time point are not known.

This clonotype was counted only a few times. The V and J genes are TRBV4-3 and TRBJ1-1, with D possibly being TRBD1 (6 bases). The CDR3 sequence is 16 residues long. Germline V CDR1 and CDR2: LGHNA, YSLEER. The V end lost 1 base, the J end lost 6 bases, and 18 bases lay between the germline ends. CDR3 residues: CASSQAQKTGTAEAFF. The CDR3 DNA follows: TGCGCCAGCAGCCAAGCCCAAAAGACAGGTACGGCTGAAGCTTTCTTT.

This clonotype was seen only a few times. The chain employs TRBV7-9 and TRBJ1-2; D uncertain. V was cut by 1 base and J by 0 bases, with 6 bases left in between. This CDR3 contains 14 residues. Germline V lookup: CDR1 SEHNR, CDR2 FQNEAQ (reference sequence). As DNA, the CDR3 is TGTGCCAGCAGCTTAGGCGGGACTAACTATGGCTACACCTTC. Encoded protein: CASSLGGTNYGYTF.

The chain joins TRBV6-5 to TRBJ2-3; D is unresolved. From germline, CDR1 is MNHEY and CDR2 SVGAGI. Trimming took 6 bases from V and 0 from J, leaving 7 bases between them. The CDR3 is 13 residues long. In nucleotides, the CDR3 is TGTGCCAGCAGGGGCATCAGCACAGATACGCAGTATTTT. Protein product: CASRGISTDTQYF.

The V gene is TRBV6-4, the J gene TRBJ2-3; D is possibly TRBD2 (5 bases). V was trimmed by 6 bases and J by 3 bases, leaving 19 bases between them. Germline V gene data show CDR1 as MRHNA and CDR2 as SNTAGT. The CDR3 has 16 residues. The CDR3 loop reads CASSSGESGPTDTQYF. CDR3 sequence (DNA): TGTGCCAGCAGCAGTGGGGAGAGTGGGCCGACAGATACGCAGTATTTT.

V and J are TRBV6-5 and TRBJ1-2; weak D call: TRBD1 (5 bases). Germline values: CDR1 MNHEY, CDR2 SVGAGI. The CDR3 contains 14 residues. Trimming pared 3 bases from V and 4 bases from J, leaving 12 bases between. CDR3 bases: TGTGCCAGCAGTTATAAGGGGACCGGCTATGGCTACACCTTC. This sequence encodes CASSYKGTGYGYTF.

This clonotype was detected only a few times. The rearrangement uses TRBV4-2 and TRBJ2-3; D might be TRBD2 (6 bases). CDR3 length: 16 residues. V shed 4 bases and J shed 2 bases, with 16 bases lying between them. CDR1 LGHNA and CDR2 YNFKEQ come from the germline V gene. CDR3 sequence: CASSRRLVRFTDTQYF. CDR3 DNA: TGTGCCAGCAGCCGCCGACTAGTGAGATTCACAGATACGCAGTATTTT.

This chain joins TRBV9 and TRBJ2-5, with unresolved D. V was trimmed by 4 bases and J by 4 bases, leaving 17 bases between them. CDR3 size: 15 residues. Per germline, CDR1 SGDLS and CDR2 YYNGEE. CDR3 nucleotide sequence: TGTGCCAGCAGCCTCACCCCCACAGCCGCAGAGACCCAGTACTTC. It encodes CASSLTPTAAETQYF.